The entry below gives a single TCR beta chain sequence along with its context. Its antigen remains unidentified. Generated by immunoSEQ multiplex PCR, the TCRdb table keeps only in-frame clones and is missing some. The sample includes 150,000 to 170,000 clones, roughly nine tenths of them seen just once. The data derive from a study of T cell responses to AZD1222 COVID-19 vaccine. Study outcomes and limitations: Only 5 or 6 people who got AZD1222 tested seropositive at baseline. The study found Spike-specific TCR breadth and depth rose after two AZD1222 doses. Donors, mostly white British, included more females; clonal diversity was possibly underestimated.

Trimming removed 0 bases from V and 7 bases from J, with 10 bases in between. The germline V gene encodes CDR1 SGHRS and CDR2 YFSETQ. The CDR3 is 14 amino acids. The sequences come from peripheral blood, collected on day 0 of MenACWY control vaccination. This TCR derives from an adult in good health. The rearrangement uses TRBV5-1 and TRBJ1-4; TRBD1 is a possible D gene (6 bases). For the CDR3, the DNA is TGCGCCAGCAGCTTGGACAGGGATGGTGAAAAACTGTTTTTT. The encoded protein is CASSLDRDGEKLFF.